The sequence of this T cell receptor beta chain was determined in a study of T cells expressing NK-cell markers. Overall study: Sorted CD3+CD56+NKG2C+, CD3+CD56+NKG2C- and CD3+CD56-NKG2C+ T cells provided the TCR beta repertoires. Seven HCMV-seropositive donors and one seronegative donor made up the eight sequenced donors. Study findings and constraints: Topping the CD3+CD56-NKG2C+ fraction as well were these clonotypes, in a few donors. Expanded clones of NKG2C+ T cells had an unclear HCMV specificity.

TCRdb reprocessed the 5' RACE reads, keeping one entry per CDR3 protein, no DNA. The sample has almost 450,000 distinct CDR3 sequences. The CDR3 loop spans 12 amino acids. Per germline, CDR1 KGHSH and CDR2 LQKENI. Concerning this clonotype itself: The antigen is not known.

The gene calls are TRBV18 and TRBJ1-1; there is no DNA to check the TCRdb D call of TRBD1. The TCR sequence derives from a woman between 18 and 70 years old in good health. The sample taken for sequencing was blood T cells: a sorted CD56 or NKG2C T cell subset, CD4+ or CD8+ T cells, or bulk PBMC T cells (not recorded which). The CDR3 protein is CASSPSRQDAFF.